Listed below are T cell receptor beta chains from one sample, sequenced in a study of blood T cell repertoires in COVID-19. Profiled with immunoSEQ multiplex PCR; TCRdb holds only in-frame clones, not every one. The repertoire consists of 280,000 or so clones, with around 88% occurring once and the leading ten covering 5.5% to 7%. What was sequenced was peripheral blood. All receptors derive from a woman aged 30 to 39 who had recovered from COVID-19. Both conserved end residues are part of each CDR3. The D gene is left open where the match is weak. Where a row states a size, it is once, few, many or the class of an expanded clone; other rows omit it.

J gene,D gene,clone size,V gene,CDR3 protein,CDR3 DNA
TRBJ2-7,-,once,TRBV5-5,CASSFTPNSGYEQYF,TGTGCCAGCAGCTTTACCCCTAATTCAGGTTACGAGCAGTACTTC
TRBJ2-5,-,-,TRBV5-1,CASSPPGAGETQYF,TGCGCCAGCAGCCCACCAGGGGCGGGAGAGACCCAGTACTTC
TRBJ1-2,TRBD1,-,TRBV3-1/TRBV3-2,CASSQDWTGGNGYTF,TGTGCCAGCAGCCAAGATTGGACAGGGGGAAATGGCTACACCTTC
TRBJ1-5,-,once,TRBV20-1,CSQYGDQPQHF,TGCAGTCAGTACGGAGATCAGCCCCAGCATTTT
TRBJ2-4,TRBD1,-,TRBV15,CATSRRTGGNIQYF,TGTGCCACCAGCAGAAGGACAGGGGGGAACATTCAGTACTTC
TRBJ1-1,-,-,TRBV29-1,CSVDTAGTEAFF,TGCAGCGTCGATACCGCGGGGACTGAAGCTTTCTTT
TRBJ1-1,-,-,TRBV5-6,CASSLGIGRTFF,TGTGCCAGCAGCTTGGGAATAGGGAGGACTTTCTTT
TRBJ2-1,-,few,TRBV4-2,CASSRAQYNEQFF,TGTGCCAGCAGCCGAGCGCAATACAATGAGCAGTTCTTC
TRBJ2-3,TRBD2,-,TRBV18,CASSPTSGGQDTQYF,TGTGCCAGCTCACCTACTAGCGGGGGGCAGGATACGCAGTATTTT
TRBJ2-3,-,-,TRBV5-5,CASSLSGFGADTQYF,TGTGCCAGCAGCTTGTCAGGGTTCGGCGCAGATACGCAGTATTTT
TRBJ2-4,-,-,TRBV7-8,CASTHPAGAAKNIQYF,TGTGCCAGCACCCATCCGGCGGGGGCGGCCAAAAACATTCAGTACTTC
TRBJ1-5,-,-,TRBV21-1,CASSRVTGRFQPQHF,TGTGCCAGCAGCCGAGTGACAGGGCGGTTTCAGCCCCAGCATTTT
TRBJ2-2,TRBD2,-,TRBV7-3,CASSPGLPTGELFF,TGTGCCAGCAGCCCGGGACTACCCACCGGGGAGCTGTTTTTT